These 28 T cell receptor beta chains were sequenced from one sample in a study of beta chain features in type 1 diabetes. Study results and caveats: When Type 1 diabetes patients were examined, their TCRB CDR3s proved moderately but significantly shorter in all four CD4+ subsets.

The antigens of these receptors remain unknown. Expressed TCRB transcripts were sequenced, since all the RNA that had been isolated was reverse transcribed. TCRdb's copy holds only in-frame clones and misses some; the assay was immunoSEQ multiplex PCR. The sample includes approximately 250,000 clones, approximately 10% of them seen just once. Sequenced sample: naive CD4+ T cells from blood. Receptors were obtained from a man aged 25 to 40 with type 1 diabetes.

The table lists this clone with a few counts. The chain employs TRBV7-9 and TRBJ2-6; no clear D. Trimming removed 2 bases at V and 0 bases at J, with 5 bases between. CDR1 and CDR2 (germline): SEHNR, FQNEAQ (reference sequence). The CDR3 is 15 residues long. The CDR3 reads CASSLQYSGANVLTF. In DNA, the CDR3 is TGTGCCAGCAGCTTACAGTACTCTGGGGCCAACGTCCTGACTTTC.

V is TRBV5-1 and J is TRBJ1-2, with unresolved D. Germline CDR1 and CDR2: SGHRS and YFSETQ. The CDR3 spans 14 residues. V dropped 4 bases and J dropped 4 bases, with 14 bases sitting between them. DNA for the CDR3: TGCGCCAGCAGCACTGGTCCCGGGAGCTATGGCTACACCTTC. Translating gives CASSTGPGSYGYTF.

This clone was picked up a small number of times. Other DNA sequences from this sample encode an identical CDR3 as well. This rearrangement joins TRBV7-9 to TRBJ2-7, with TRBD1 matching 7 bases. This CDR3 has 12 residues. Looked up from germline, CDR1 is SEHNR and CDR2 is FQNEAQ (reference sequence). The trim removed 6 bases at V and 4 bases at J, leaving 3 bases unmatched. The CDR3, as DNA: TGTGCCAGCAGTAGACAGGGATACGAGCAGTACTTC. This sequence encodes CASSRQGYEQYF.

This sequence joins TRBV30 and TRBJ1-1; D is perhaps TRBD1 (5 bases). Trimming cost V 3 bases and J 10 bases, with 18 bases left between them. This CDR3 contains 13 residues. Germline V gives CDR1 GTSNPN, CDR2 SVGIG (reference sequence). Here the CDR3 reads CAWSAGGGATAFF. The CDR3 bases are TGTGCCTGGAGCGCTGGGGGAGGGGCTACAGCTTTCTTT.

The CDR3 coding sequence is TGTGCCAGCAGCTCAGACCGACAGGGGGCCCAGTACTTC. Translating it yields CASSSDRQGAQYF. The V gene is TRBV11-2, the J gene TRBJ2-5, with 9 nucleotides matching TRBD1. CDR3 size: 13 residues. The germline V gene has CDR1 SGHAT and CDR2 FQNNGV. Unmatched junction bases numbered 6, after V lost 4 bases and J lost 9 bases. Together with reference TRBV11-2 and TRBJ2-5, the CDR3 gives the full variable domain: EAGVAQSPRYKIIEKRQSVAFWCNPISGHATLYWYQQILGQGPKLLIQFQNNGVVDDSQLPKDRFSAERLKGVDSTLKIQPAKLEDSAVYLCASSSDRQGAQYFGPGTRLLVL.

The J gene is TRBJ2-5, the V gene TRBV5-1; TRBD2 aligns across 7 bases. Germline CDR1 SGHRS, CDR2 YFSETQ. The CDR3 covers 14 residues. Unmatched junction bases numbered 3, after V lost 2 bases and J lost 2 bases. Here the CDR3 reads CASSFERGQETQYF. CDR3 DNA sequence: TGCGCCAGCAGCTTTGAGCGGGGTCAAGAGACCCAGTACTTC. Filled out from reference TRBV5-1 and TRBJ2-5, the complete variable domain reads KAGVTQTPRYLIKTRGQQVTLSCSPISGHRSVSWYQQTPGQGLQFLFEYFSETQRNKGNFPGRFSGRQFSNSRSEMNVSTLELGDSALYLCASSFERGQETQYFGPGTRLLVL.

The chain couples TRBV15 to TRBJ1-1; D remains unclear. Germline V gives CDR1 LNHNV, CDR2 YYDKDF (reference sequence). The CDR3 is 13 residues long. V dropped 3 bases and J dropped 4 bases, with 9 bases sitting between them. CDR3 nucleotides: TGTGCCACCAGCAGTTTGGTTAGCACTGAAGCTTTCTTT. It is translated as CATSSLVSTEAFF.

The genes are TRBV5-6 and TRBJ2-2, with 12 bases identical to TRBD1. CDR3 length equals 18 residues. Germline V lookup: CDR1 SGHDT, CDR2 YYEEEE. The ends lost 2 bases at V and 5 bases at J; junction bases unmatched: 10. CDR3 sequence reads: CASSFYGGQGAWTGELFF. The CDR3 coding sequence is TGTGCCAGCAGCTTTTATGGGGGACAGGGGGCGTGGACCGGGGAGCTGTTTTTT.

This clone has just a few counts. The chain carries TRBV18 and TRBJ1-1; maybe TRBD1 (6 bases). The V end was cut by 3 bases, the J end by 5 bases, with 22 bases between. Per the germline V gene, CDR1 is KGHSH and CDR2 is LQKENI. The CDR3 extends over 17 amino acids. CDR3 in amino acids: CASSPGIRGPLRTEAFF. CDR3 sequence (DNA): TGTGCCAGCTCACCGGGGATCAGGGGCCCACTAAGGACTGAAGCTTTCTTT.

The V gene is TRBV28, the J gene TRBJ1-1; D is uncertain. The CDR3 length is 14 residues. Germline assignment: CDR1 MDHEN and CDR2 SYDVKM. The ends were cut back, 6 bases at V and 2 bases at J, with 13 bases in the middle. The CDR3 bases are TGTGCCAGCAGGCCGAGGTGGTTTAACACTGAAGCTTTCTTT. Translating it yields CASRPRWFNTEAFF.

This clone appeared a few times. This chain links TRBV4-3 with TRBJ1-2; 12 bases align to TRBD1. This CDR3 contains 15 residues. Germline-derived CDR1 and CDR2 are LGHNA and YSLEER. J lost 8 bases, V lost 3 bases, and 7 bases had no gene match. The CDR3 reads CASSQITGTGGGYTF. CDR3 nucleotide sequence: TGCGCCAGCAGCCAGATCACCGGGACAGGGGGCGGCTACACCTTC.

This clone has a handful of counts. The chain joins TRBV28 to TRBJ2-2; perhaps TRBD2 as D (6 bases). Germline loops: CDR1 MDHEN, CDR2 SYDVKM. The CDR3 spans 17 residues. V lost 7 bases and J lost 1, with 19 bases in between. For the CDR3, the DNA is TGTGCCAGCACCCTTGGGAGGTTCAAAAAGAACACCGGGGAGCTGTTTTTT. Translated: CASTLGRFKKNTGELFF. Supplemented by reference TRBV28 and TRBJ2-2, the full variable domain reads DVKVTQSSRYLVKRTGEKVFLECVQDMDHENMFWYRQDPGLGLRLIYFSYDVKMKEKGDIPEGYSVSREKKERFSLILESASTNQTSMYLCASTLGRFKKNTGELFFGEGSRLTVL.

This clone has a handful of counts. The chain recombines TRBV20-1 with TRBJ2-5; D is unresolved. Germline V gene sequence: CDR1 DFQATT, CDR2 SNEGSKA (reference sequence). With 6 bases removed from V and 4 bases from J, the gap between germline ends came to 9 bases. The CDR3 sequence is 11 residues long. The CDR3 DNA reads as TGCAGTGCCCCCAGGCTAGAGACCCAGTACTTC. Its protein product is CSAPRLETQYF.

This clone was detected a few times. V usage is TRBV12-5 and J usage is TRBJ2-3; 9 bases line up with TRBD1. The J segment lost 1 base and the V segment lost 0 bases, leaving 14 bases of the junction unmatched. The V gene's germline CDR1 is LGHNT and CDR2 FRNRAP. The CDR3 length is 20 residues. CDR3 bases: TGTGCTAGTGGTTTGGTACGGAGGGGTCTTCGGACAGGGGGCACAGATACGCAGTATTTT. Translation gives CASGLVRRGLRTGGTDTQYF.

V and J are TRBV9 and TRBJ1-1; 7 bases align to TRBD1. J lost 2 bases, V lost 1 base, and 5 bases had no gene match. CDR3 size: 15 residues. In germline, CDR1 is SGDLS, CDR2 YYNGEE. The CDR3 bases are TGTGCCAGCAGCGTAATGGGACAGTTAAACACTGAAGCTTTCTTT. This codes for CASSVMGQLNTEAFF. Looking up the rest from reference TRBV9 and TRBJ1-1 gives the full variable domain: DSGVTQTPKHLITATGQRVTLRCSPRSGDLSVYWYQQSLDQGLQFLIQYYNGEERAKGNILERFSAQQFPDLHSELNLSSLELGDSALYFCASSVMGQLNTEAFFGQGTRLTVV.

The V call is TRBV29-1, the J call TRBJ2-3; the D gene is possibly TRBD1 (6 bases). Germline CDR1 SQVTM, CDR2 ANQGSEA. V lost 5 bases and J lost 10, with 16 bases in between. The CDR3 is made up of 12 amino acids. This CDR3 reads CSVRAQQGPQYF. CDR3 nucleotide sequence: TGCAGCGTTCGGGCCCAGCAGGGGCCGCAGTATTTT.

This clone was observed a handful of times. The chain has TRBV13 and TRBJ1-1; D remains unclear. V was shortened by 0 bases and J by 6 bases, with 5 bases between the two germline ends. The CDR3 length is 12 residues. Germline assignment: CDR1 PRHDT and CDR2 FYEKMQ (reference sequence). The CDR3 DNA follows: TGTGCCAGCAGCTTAGGTGGCCCTGAAGCTTTCTTT. It codes for CASSLGGPEAFF.

This clone has a handful of counts. In nucleotides, the CDR3 is TGTGCCAGTAGTATATGGGGCGGGGGGGACTACAATGAGCAGTTCTTC. It translates to CASSIWGGGDYNEQFF. The rearrangement links TRBV19 to TRBJ2-1, with 9 bases identical to TRBD2. Germline lookup yields CDR1 LNHDA and CDR2 SQIVND (reference sequence). The CDR3 is 16 residues long. Trimming took 2 bases from V and 3 from J; bases not matched to a gene: 5.

This clone showed up just a few times. The J gene is TRBJ1-5, the V gene TRBV29-1; 9 bases fit TRBD1. J gave up 4 bases and V 6 bases, and 4 bases lay outside the gene matches. This CDR3 region has 13 residues. Germline V gene sequence: CDR1 SQVTM, CDR2 ANQGSEA. The CDR3 reads CSVGTGLNQPQHF. CDR3 DNA: TGCAGCGTGGGGACAGGGTTAAATCAGCCCCAGCATTTT.

The genes are TRBV11-2 and TRBJ2-5; tentative D call: TRBD1 (5 bases). The CDR3 has 14 residues. Deletions cut 0 bases from V and 6 bases from J, with 11 bases between. Germline CDR1 SGHAT, CDR2 FQNNGV. The CDR3 here is CASSLERGGKTQYF. The DNA of the CDR3 is TGTGCCAGCAGCTTAGAAAGGGGTGGGAAGACCCAGTACTTC.

J is TRBJ2-5 and V is TRBV28; D possibly corresponds to TRBD2 (7 bases). V was shortened by 9 bases and J by 1 base, with 15 bases between the two germline ends. This CDR3 contains 14 residues. CDR1 and CDR2 (germline): MDHEN, SYDVKM. The chain's CDR3 is CASNLRGAQETQYF. Written as DNA, the CDR3 is TGTGCCAGTAACCTACGGGGGGCCCAAGAGACCCAGTACTTC.

The CDR3 loop reads CASMLEPGANTEAFF. The CDR3 DNA reads as TGTGCCAGCATGCTGGAGCCAGGGGCGAACACTGAAGCTTTCTTT. V and J are TRBV6-5 and TRBJ1-1; maybe TRBD1 (6 bases). This CDR3 comprises 15 residues. The V and J ends lost 7 bases and 1 base respectively, with 16 bases between them. Germline V gene data show CDR1 as MNHEY and CDR2 as SVGAGI.

V usage is TRBV15 and J usage is TRBJ2-7, with a tentative D call TRBD2 (5 bases). The germline CDR1 and CDR2 sequences are LNHNV and YYDKDF (reference sequence). This CDR3 is 15 amino acids long. Trimming removed 0 bases from V and 2 bases from J, with 11 bases in between. The CDR3 spells CATSRDAGSTYEQYF. CDR3 DNA: TGTGCCACCAGCAGAGATGCGGGCAGCACCTACGAGCAGTACTTC.

The rearrangement uses TRBV2 and TRBJ2-2; D remains ambiguous. The germline V gene encodes CDR1 SNHLY and CDR2 FYNNEI. V gave up 2 bases and J gave up 5 bases, with 6 bases separating them. This CDR3 region has 13 residues. The CDR3 spells CASSELQTGELFF. The CDR3, as DNA: TGTGCCAGCAGTGAACTACAGACCGGGGAGCTGTTTTTT.

The chain couples TRBV27 to TRBJ1-2; 11 positions agree with TRBD1. There are 14 residues in the CDR3. CDR1 MNHEY and CDR2 SMNVEV come from the germline V gene (reference sequence). V trimming: 4 bases; J trimming: 5 bases; junction bases outside the gene matches: 3. The CDR3 bases are TGTGCCAGCAGTTCTGGACAGGGGGCGTATGGCTACACCTTC. Protein sequence: CASSSGQGAYGYTF.

The chain is built from TRBV29-1 and TRBJ2-7; 9 nucleotides line up with TRBD1. After removal of 6 bases from V and 4 bases from J, the junction contained 13 bases not matched to a gene. The CDR3 has 15 amino acids. Germline values: CDR1 SQVTM, CDR2 ANQGSEA. CDR3 sequence (DNA): TGCAGCGTCGAAACGGAGACAGGGGGGTTTTACGAGCAGTACTTC. Translation: CSVETETGGFYEQYF.

This clone was recorded a few times. The chain employs TRBV4-2 and TRBJ1-2; TRBD1 aligns across 11 bases. CDR1 and CDR2 from the germline V gene are LGHNA and YNFKEQ. The CDR3 is 16 amino acids. J gave up 5 bases and V 2 bases, and 7 bases lay outside the gene matches. The CDR3 sequence is CASSQRTDRGLYGYTF. The DNA for the CDR3 is TGTGCCAGCAGCCAAAGGACGGACAGGGGGCTGTATGGCTACACCTTC.

A few counts support this clone. The CDR3 loop is CAWSVLGPQPQHF. In DNA form, the CDR3 reads TGTGCCTGGAGTGTTTTGGGGCCTCAGCCCCAGCATTTT. The chain uses TRBV30 and TRBJ1-5; D is possibly TRBD1 (5 bases). The germline gives CDR1 GTSNPN, CDR2 SVGIG (reference sequence). The CDR3 runs to 13 residues. The V gene lost 0 bases and the J gene lost 6 bases, with 9 bases spanning the gap.